Below, 31 T cell receptor beta chains from the same sample are listed, as sequenced in a study of blood T cell repertoires in COVID-19. The repertoire was sequenced with immunoSEQ multiplex PCR; TCRdb's copy has only in-frame clones and lacks some. The sample yields about 310,000 clones, 80% to 90% seen once. Material for sequencing was PBMCs or T cells enriched from blood (not recorded which). These receptors were obtained from a young man who had recovered from COVID-19.

The sample holds many counts of this clone. The rearrangement links TRBV9 to TRBJ2-2; the D gene is possibly TRBD2 (6 bases). From germline, CDR1 is SGDLS and CDR2 YYNGEE. The CDR3 length is 16 residues. Trimming removed 0 bases from V and 4 bases from J, with 13 bases in between. The CDR3 loop reads CASSVASARGTGELFF. DNA of the CDR3: TGTGCCAGCAGCGTAGCCAGCGCGCGGGGCACCGGGGAGCTGTTTTTT.

This clone showed up just a few times. This chain uses TRBV10-3 with TRBJ1-2, with D unclear. CDR3 length: 15 amino acids. Germline assignment: CDR1 ENHRY and CDR2 SYGVKD. V was clipped by 0 bases and J by 4 bases, with 12 bases between them. CDR3 loop: CAISESTVGGYGYTF. In DNA, the CDR3 is TGTGCCATCAGTGAGTCAACGGTCGGAGGCTATGGCTACACCTTC.

The genes are TRBV29-1 and TRBJ1-1; 8 bases are shared with TRBD1. With V trimmed by 6 bases and J by 7 bases, 10 bases remained unmatched. From germline, CDR1 is SQVTM and CDR2 ANQGSEA. This CDR3 comprises 13 residues. In DNA, the CDR3 is TGCAGCGTAGACCAAACCGGACAGGGTGAAGCTTTCTTT. Amino acid sequence: CSVDQTGQGEAFF.

The V call is TRBV19, the J call TRBJ1-4; 8 bases map to TRBD1. This CDR3 spans 15 amino acids. Germline-derived CDR1 and CDR2 are LNHDA and SQIVND (reference sequence). V lost 1 base to trimming and J lost 8 bases; unmatched junction nucleotides: 6. CDR3 sequence reads: CASSIGAGGEEKLFF. In DNA, the CDR3 is TGTGCCAGTAGTATAGGAGCAGGGGGCGAGGAAAAACTGTTTTTT.

The V gene is TRBV18, the J gene TRBJ2-7; 8 bases align to TRBD1. The CDR3 contains 14 residues. The germline CDR1 and CDR2 sequences are KGHSH and LQKENI. J was trimmed by 3 bases and V by 2 bases; bases with no gene match: 3. CDR3 in DNA: TGTGCCAGCTCACCAAGACAGGGGCTCTACGAGCAGTACTTC. Translation: CASSPRQGLYEQYF. Using reference TRBV18 and TRBJ2-7 for the parts outside the CDR3, the full variable domain is NAGVMQNPRHLVRRRGQEARLRCSPMKGHSHVYWYRQLPEEGLKFMVYLQKENIIDESGMPKERFSAEFPKEGPSILRIQQVVRGDSAAYFCASSPRQGLYEQYFGPGTRLTVT.

The chain employs TRBV12-3 or TRBV12-4 and TRBJ2-2; no definite D call. The CDR3 covers 12 residues. The V end was cut by 2 bases, the J end by 7 bases, with 5 bases between. The CDR3 coding sequence is TGTGCCAGCAGTTTAACTGGCGGGGAGCTGTTTTTT. This sequence encodes CASSLTGGELFF.

The chain links TRBV13 to TRBJ2-7, with D perhaps matching TRBD1 (6 bases). CDR3 length equals 16 residues. CDR1 and CDR2 from the germline V gene are PRHDT and FYEKMQ (reference sequence). Trimming pared 5 bases from V and 0 bases from J, leaving 17 bases between. Here the CDR3 DNA reads TGTGCCAGCAGCCTTTCCGCGACAGGAGGCTCCTACGAGCAGTACTTC. Amino acids: CASSLSATGGSYEQYF.

The chain joins TRBV2 to TRBJ1-6; no clear D. Trimming removed 8 bases at V and 6 bases at J, with 11 bases between. Germline CDR1 SNHLY, CDR2 FYNNEI. This CDR3 has 13 residues. The CDR3 sequence: CASVLRPNSPLHF. The CDR3 DNA is TGTGCCAGCGTTCTGAGGCCTAATTCACCCCTCCACTTT.

The V and J genes are TRBV7-2 and TRBJ1-6; the D gene is possibly TRBD1 (5 bases). Trimming left V 5 bases short and J 10 bases short, with 12 bases between. Germline CDR1 and CDR2: SGHTA and FQGNSA. The CDR3 sequence is 13 residues long. The CDR3, as DNA: TGTGCCAGCAGCCCGCAGGGTTACTCACCCCTCCACTTT. This translates into CASSPQGYSPLHF. Full variable domain (outside the CDR3, taken from reference TRBV7-2 and TRBJ1-6): GAGVSQSPSNKVTEKGKDVELRCDPISGHTALYWYRQSLGQGLEFLIYFQGNSAPDKSGLPSDRFSAERTGGSVSTLTIQRTQQEDSAVYLCASSPQGYSPLHFGNGTRLTVT.

This clone was picked up one time. At one end the junction does not follow the germline gene, possibly because of a read error. The V call is TRBV19, the J call TRBJ1-5, with D unresolved. Germline V gene lookup returns CDR1 LNHDA and CDR2 SQIVND (reference sequence). This CDR3 spans 12 amino acids. CDR3 nucleotide sequence: TGTGCCAGTAGGATAGGGAGTCAGCCCCAGCATTTT. It encodes CASRIGSQPQHF.

The chain couples TRBV6-6 to TRBJ1-5; tentative D call: TRBD1 (5 bases). V was clipped by 6 bases and J by 5 bases, with 11 bases between them. The germline V gene encodes CDR1 MNHNY and CDR2 SVGAGI (reference sequence). The CDR3 is 13 residues long. The CDR3 loop is CASRFQGDQPQHF. CDR3 DNA sequence: TGTGCCAGCAGATTCCAGGGTGATCAGCCCCAGCATTTT.

This sequence joins TRBV6-5 and TRBJ2-5, with 8 nucleotides matching TRBD1. CDR1 is MNHEY and CDR2 is SVGAGI in the germline V gene. V was pared by 7 bases and J by 1 base, with 8 bases of the junction left unmatched. This CDR3 is 15 amino acids long. The CDR3 here is CASTARQGTQETQYF. The CDR3 DNA follows: TGTGCCAGCACTGCCAGACAGGGGACCCAAGAGACCCAGTACTTC.

The chain carries TRBV19 and TRBJ2-7; 7 bases fit TRBD1. Germline CDR1 and CDR2: LNHDA and SQIVND (reference sequence). The V and J ends lost 0 bases and 2 bases, in that order; junction bases with no gene match: 1. The CDR3 length is 14 residues. CDR3 DNA sequence: TGTGCCAGTAGTATAGAAGGGGGCCCCTACGAGCAGTACTTC. The encoded protein is CASSIEGGPYEQYF. The variable domain in full, with the rest retrieved from reference TRBV19 and TRBJ2-7, is DGGITQSPKYLFRKEGQNVTLSCEQNLNHDAMYWYRQDPGQGLRLIYYSQIVNDFQKGDIAEGYSVSREKKESFPLTVTSAQKNPTAFYLCASSIEGGPYEQYFGPGTRLTVT.

The chain carries TRBV21-1 and TRBJ2-1; TRBD2 reflects the table's D call only, with no check against the DNA. TRBV21-1 constitutes a pseudogene. The CDR3 extends over 16 amino acids. CDR3 loop: CASSKGLTRSYNEQFF. In nucleotides, the CDR3 is TGTGCCAGCAGCAAGGGTCTGACTAGGTCCTACAATGAGCAGTTCTTC.

V is TRBV15 and J is TRBJ1-5; D is perhaps TRBD1 (5 bases). Trimming stripped 4 bases from V and 5 bases from J, with 18 bases between. The germline V gene encodes CDR1 LNHNV and CDR2 YYDKDF (reference sequence). The CDR3 spans 16 residues. The DNA of the CDR3 is TGTGCCACCAGCAAGAGTAGGACAAATCGGTATCAGCCCCAGCATTTT. The encoded protein is CATSKSRTNRYQPQHF.

V is TRBV2 and J is TRBJ2-2; D is ambiguous. The CDR3 extends over 16 amino acids. Trimming took 1 base from V and 2 from J, leaving 11 bases between them. Germline CDR1 SNHLY, CDR2 FYNNEI. Written as DNA, the CDR3 is TGTGCCAGCAGTGAAGTTTCTAGAATTAACACCGGGGAGCTGTTTTTT. Encoded protein: CASSEVSRINTGELFF.

The V call is TRBV7-8, the J call TRBJ1-2; 7 positions agree with TRBD1. CDR3 length equals 13 residues. The V segment lost 4 bases and the J segment 4 bases; nucleotides outside the gene matches: 3. Germline loops: CDR1 SGHVS, CDR2 FQNEAQ. The CDR3 DNA reads TGTGCCAGCAGCTCGGACAGGACCTATGGCTACACCTTC. Translation gives CASSSDRTYGYTF.

In this sample, this clone turned up once. The chain has TRBV7-8 and TRBJ1-1; D is perhaps TRBD1 (5 bases). Germline CDR1 SGHVS, CDR2 FQNEAQ. The CDR3 totals 13 residues. The V end lost 4 bases, the J end lost 12 bases, and 18 bases lay between the germline ends. CDR3 region: CASSSTGKGNTFF. CDR3 in DNA: TGTGCCAGCAGCTCAACCGGAAAGGGGAACACTTTCTTT.

This rearrangement joins TRBV4-3 to TRBJ1-5; TRBD1 agrees at 8 bases. Germline V gene data show CDR1 as LGHNA and CDR2 as YSLEER. V lost 3 bases and J lost 7; bases outside the gene matches: 8. The CDR3 consists of 15 residues. CDR3 sequence: CASSHDRGLGQPQHF. CDR3 nucleotide sequence: TGCGCCAGCAGCCACGACAGGGGTCTAGGGCAGCCCCAGCATTTT.

In this sample, this clone turned up once. The CDR3 is CASSIMAFGGAEAFF. In nucleotides, the CDR3 is TGTGCCAGTAGTATAATGGCTTTCGGCGGGGCTGAAGCTTTCTTT. The chain uses TRBV19 and TRBJ1-1; D gene uncertain. Trimming left V 2 bases short and J 6 bases short, with 16 bases between. The CDR3 sequence is 15 residues long. Germline values: CDR1 LNHDA, CDR2 SQIVND (reference sequence).

The chain has TRBV30 and TRBJ2-1; TRBD1 matches 8 bases. The germline gives CDR1 GTSNPN, CDR2 SVGIG (reference sequence). V was clipped by 5 bases and J by 0 bases; unmatched bases: 6. This CDR3 region has 15 residues. The CDR3 DNA reads as TGTGCCTGGGGACAGGGCATGGGCTCCTACAATGAGCAGTTCTTC. It translates to CAWGQGMGSYNEQFF. Drawing the rest from reference TRBV30 and TRBJ2-1, the complete variable domain is SQTIHQWPATLVQPVGSPLSLECTVEGTSNPNLYWYRQAAGRGLQLLFYSVGIGQISSEVPQNLSASRPQDRQFILSSKKLLLSDSGFYLCAWGQGMGSYNEQFFGPGTRLTVL.

This chain connects TRBV19 to TRBJ2-7; 9 bases match TRBD2. This CDR3 region has 15 residues. CDR1 and CDR2 from the germline V gene are LNHDA and SQIVND (reference sequence). J lost 4 bases, V lost 4 bases, and 8 bases had no gene match. The CDR3 bases are TGTGCCAGTAGTAATAGCGGGGGAGGCCTTTACGAGCAGTACTTC. Translating it yields CASSNSGGGLYEQYF.

The CDR3 reads CASSLGGNGYTF. In DNA, the CDR3 is TGTGCCAGCAGCCTGGGGGGGAACGGCTACACCTTC. The V call is TRBV7-8, the J call TRBJ1-2; weak D call: TRBD1 (5 bases). There are 12 residues in the CDR3. CDR1 is SGHVS and CDR2 is FQNEAQ in the germline V gene. V was clipped by 5 bases and J by 8 bases, with 12 bases between them.

The chain employs TRBV5-1 and TRBJ1-4, with 12 bases fitting TRBD1. The CDR3 runs to 15 residues. After removal of 4 bases from V and 5 bases from J, the junction contained 3 bases not matched to a gene. The V gene's germline CDR1 is SGHRS and CDR2 YFSETQ. The CDR3 region has the DNA TGCGCCAGCAGCATCGGGACAGGGGGCAATGAAAAACTGTTTTTT. It codes for CASSIGTGGNEKLFF.

Note on this clone: Other DNA sequences in this specimen translate into the identical CDR3. The chain has TRBV19 and TRBJ1-3; no definite D call. This CDR3 comprises 15 residues. CDR1 and CDR2 (germline): LNHDA, SQIVND (reference sequence). V was trimmed by 6 bases and J by 1 base, leaving 13 bases between them. CDR3 sequence (DNA): TGTGCCAGTAGGAGAGATCGCTCATCTGGAAACACCATATATTTT. Translated: CASRRDRSSGNTIYF.

The CDR3 coding sequence is TGTGCCATCAGTGAGTTGGGACTAGCGAGGAATGAGCAGTTCTTC. Protein sequence: CAISELGLARNEQFF. This chain joins TRBV10-3 and TRBJ2-1; 10 bases are shared with TRBD2. CDR3 size: 15 residues. Germline V lookup: CDR1 ENHRY, CDR2 SYGVKD. V was pared by 1 base and J by 7 bases, with 4 bases of the junction left unmatched.

The rearrangement uses TRBV5-6 and TRBJ2-5; D gene uncertain. Trimming removed 0 bases from V and 5 bases from J, with 11 bases in between. Germline assignment: CDR1 SGHDT and CDR2 YYEEEE. The CDR3 is 14 residues long. CDR3 residues: CASSLGSNRETQYF. CDR3 sequence (DNA): TGTGCCAGCAGCTTGGGAAGTAATCGGGAGACCCAGTACTTC.

V gene TRBV5-4 combines with J gene TRBJ2-4; 12 nucleotides align to TRBD1. The germline V gene encodes CDR1 SGHNT and CDR2 YYREEE (reference sequence). Unmatched junction bases numbered 4, after V lost 3 bases and J lost 6 bases. CDR3 length equals 15 residues. DNA for the CDR3: TGTGCCAGCAGCTCGGGACAGGGGGCGCGAAACATTCAGTACTTC. Amino acid sequence: CASSSGQGARNIQYF.

The DNA for the CDR3 is TGTGCAAGTCGCTTAATCCCTATCGGGGAGACCTCAGATACGCAGTATTTT. This translates into CASRLIPIGETSDTQYF. The genes are TRBV12-2 and TRBJ2-3; the D segment call TRBD2 is taken from the table without a DNA check. TRBV12-2 is labeled a pseudogene. The CDR3 loop spans 17 amino acids.

The V and J genes are TRBV27 and TRBJ2-7, with 9 nucleotides matching TRBD1. V was clipped by 5 bases and J by 4 bases; unmatched bases: 6. CDR3 size: 14 residues. Germline V gives CDR1 MNHEY, CDR2 SMNVEV (reference sequence). The CDR3 protein is CASSPGTGLYEQYF. The DNA for the CDR3 is TGTGCCAGCAGTCCGGGGACAGGGTTATACGAGCAGTACTTC.

The genes are TRBV18 and TRBJ2-7; maybe TRBD2 (5 bases). The germline gives CDR1 KGHSH, CDR2 LQKENI. The CDR3 runs to 15 residues. V lost 4 bases to trimming and J lost 4 bases, with 17 bases between them. DNA for the CDR3: TGTGCCAGCTCACTTACCGCTACAGAGGGTTACGAGCAGTACTTC. Translated, it gives CASSLTATEGYEQYF.